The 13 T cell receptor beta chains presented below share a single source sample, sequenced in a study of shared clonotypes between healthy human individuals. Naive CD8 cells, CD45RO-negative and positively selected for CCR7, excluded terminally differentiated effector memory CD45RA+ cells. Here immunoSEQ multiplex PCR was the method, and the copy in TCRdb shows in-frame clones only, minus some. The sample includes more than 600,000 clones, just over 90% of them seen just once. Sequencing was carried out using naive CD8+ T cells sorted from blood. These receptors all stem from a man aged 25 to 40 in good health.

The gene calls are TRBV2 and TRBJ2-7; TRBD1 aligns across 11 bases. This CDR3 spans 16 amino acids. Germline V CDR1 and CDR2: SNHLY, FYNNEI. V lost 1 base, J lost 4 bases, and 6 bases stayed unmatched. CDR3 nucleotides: TGTGCCAGCAGTGAAGGGTGGACAGGGGGCGCATACGAGCAGTACTTC. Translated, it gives CASSEGWTGGAYEQYF.

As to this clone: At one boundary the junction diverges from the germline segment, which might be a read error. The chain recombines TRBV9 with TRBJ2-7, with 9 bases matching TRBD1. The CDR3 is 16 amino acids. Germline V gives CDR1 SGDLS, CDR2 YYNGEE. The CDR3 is CASSATSGTGSSEQYF. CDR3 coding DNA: TGTGCCAGCAGCGCCACCTCGGGGACAGGGTCCTCCGAGCAGTACTTC. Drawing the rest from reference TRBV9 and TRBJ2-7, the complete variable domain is DSGVTQTPKHLITATGQRVTLRCSPRSGDLSVYWYQQSLDQGLQFLIQYYNGEERAKGNILERFSAQQFPDLHSELNLSSLELGDSALYFCASSATSGTGSSEQYFGPGTRLTVT.

The CDR3 nucleotides read TGTGCCAGCAGCCCCCCGCTACAGGGGTTTCACGAGCAGTACTTC. Protein sequence: CASSPPLQGFHEQYF. The rearrangement joins TRBV7-9 to TRBJ2-7, with TRBD1 identical over 7 bases. The germline V gene encodes CDR1 SEHNR and CDR2 FQNEAQ (reference sequence). Trimming took 5 bases from V and 5 from J; bases not matched to a gene: 12. The CDR3 covers 15 residues.

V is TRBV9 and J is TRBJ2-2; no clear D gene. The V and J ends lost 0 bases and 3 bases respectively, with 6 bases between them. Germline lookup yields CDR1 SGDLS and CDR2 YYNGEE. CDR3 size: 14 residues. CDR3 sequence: CASSVDGDTGELFF. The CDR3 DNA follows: TGTGCCAGCAGCGTAGACGGCGACACCGGGGAGCTGTTTTTT.

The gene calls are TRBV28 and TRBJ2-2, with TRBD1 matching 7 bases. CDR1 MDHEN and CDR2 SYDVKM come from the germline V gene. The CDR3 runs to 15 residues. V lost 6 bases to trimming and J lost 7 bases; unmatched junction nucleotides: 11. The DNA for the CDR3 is TGTGCCAGCAGCTTTACCGACAGGGAAGTCGGGGAGCTGTTTTTT. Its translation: CASSFTDREVGELFF.

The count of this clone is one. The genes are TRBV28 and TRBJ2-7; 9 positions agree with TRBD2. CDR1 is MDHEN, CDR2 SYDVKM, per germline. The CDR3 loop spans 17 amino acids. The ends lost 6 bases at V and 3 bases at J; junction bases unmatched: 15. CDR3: CASSPPRLGLANYEQYF. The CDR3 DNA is TGTGCCAGCAGCCCCCCCCGACTTGGACTAGCGAACTACGAGCAGTACTTC.

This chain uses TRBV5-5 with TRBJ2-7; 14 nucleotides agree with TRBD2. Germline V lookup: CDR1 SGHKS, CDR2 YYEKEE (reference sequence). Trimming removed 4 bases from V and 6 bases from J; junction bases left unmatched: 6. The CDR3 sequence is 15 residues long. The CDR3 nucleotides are TGTGCCAGCAGCCCCAGACTAGCGGGAGGGTTCGAGCAGTACTTC. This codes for CASSPRLAGGFEQYF. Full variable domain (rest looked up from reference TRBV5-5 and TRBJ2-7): DAGVTQSPTHLIKTRGQQVTLRCSPISGHKSVSWYQQVLGQGPQFIFQYYEKEERGRGNFPDRFSARQFPNYSSELNVNALLLGDSALYLCASSPRLAGGFEQYFGPGTRLTVT.

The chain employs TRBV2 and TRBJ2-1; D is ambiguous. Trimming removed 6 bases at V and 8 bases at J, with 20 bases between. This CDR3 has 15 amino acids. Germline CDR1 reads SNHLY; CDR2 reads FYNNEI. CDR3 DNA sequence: TGTGCCAGCAGCTCCACCGGGTCCCCTCGTGATGAGCAGTTCTTC. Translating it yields CASSSTGSPRDEQFF.

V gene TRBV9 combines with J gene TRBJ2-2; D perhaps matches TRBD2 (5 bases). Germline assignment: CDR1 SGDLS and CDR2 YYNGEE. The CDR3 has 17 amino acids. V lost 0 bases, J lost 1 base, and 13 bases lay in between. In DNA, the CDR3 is TGTGCCAGCAGCGTAGACCCTGGGAGTGGGAACACCGGGGAGCTGTTTTTT. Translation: CASSVDPGSGNTGELFF.

In DNA, the CDR3 is TGTGCCAGCAGCTTCCCGCTGGGTACCGGGGAGCTGTTTTTT. Amino acid sequence: CASSFPLGTGELFF. The genes are TRBV7-8 and TRBJ2-2; D unclear. Germline V lookup: CDR1 SGHVS, CDR2 FQNEAQ. V was cut by 3 bases and J by 5 bases, with 10 bases left in between. This CDR3 comprises 14 residues.

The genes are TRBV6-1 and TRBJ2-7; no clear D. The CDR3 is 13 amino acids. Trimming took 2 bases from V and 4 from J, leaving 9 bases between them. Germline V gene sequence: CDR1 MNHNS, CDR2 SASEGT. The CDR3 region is CASSEPQRYEQYF. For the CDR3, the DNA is TGTGCCAGCAGTGAACCCCAGAGATACGAGCAGTACTTC.

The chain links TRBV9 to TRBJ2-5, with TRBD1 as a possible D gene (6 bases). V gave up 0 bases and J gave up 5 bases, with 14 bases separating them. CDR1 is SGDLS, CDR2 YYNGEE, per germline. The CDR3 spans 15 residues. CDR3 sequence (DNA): TGTGCCAGCAGCGTAGAGCAGGGGACCGGGGAGACCCAGTACTTC. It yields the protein CASSVEQGTGETQYF.

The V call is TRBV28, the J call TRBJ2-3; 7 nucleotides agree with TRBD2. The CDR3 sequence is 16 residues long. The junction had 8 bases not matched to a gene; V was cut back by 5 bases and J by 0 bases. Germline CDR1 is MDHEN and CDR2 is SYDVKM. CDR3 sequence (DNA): TGTGCCAGCAGTCCTAGCGGAACGACTAGCACAGATACGCAGTATTTT. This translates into CASSPSGTTSTDTQYF.